This T cell receptor beta chain was identified in a study of T cell changes during pregnancy in multiple sclerosis. This clone appeared a single time. Germline V gives CDR1 SGHRS, CDR2 YFSETQ. This CDR3 region has 16 residues. The V and J ends lost 0 bases and 0 bases, in that order; junction bases with no gene match: 2. The assay was immunoSEQ multiplex PCR, and TCRdb's table has in-frame clones only and misses some. There are around 60,000 clones in the sample; approximately 90% occur only once, and roughly 2.6% lies in the top ten. This material consisted of peripheral blood, taken in the first trimester of pregnancy. The V and J genes are TRBV5-1 and TRBJ2-5; 10 positions agree with TRBD2. This receptor was taken from a female donor with multiple sclerosis, enrolled in a pregnancy study. The CDR3 coding sequence is TGCGCCAGCAGCTTGGGGCTAGCGGGAGACCAAGAGACCCAGTACTTC. It translates to CASSLGLAGDQETQYF.